This entry concerns a single TCR beta chain. The target antigen is unknown. The ends were cut back, 6 bases at V and 2 bases at J, with 16 bases in the middle. The germline V gene encodes CDR1 MNHEY and CDR2 SVGAGI. This CDR3 has 15 amino acids. Positive CCR7 selection of CD45RO-negative cells yielded the naive CD8 cells, and terminally differentiated effector memory CD45RA+ cells were excluded. This entry comes from a study of shared clonotypes between healthy human individuals. Study results and caveats: Sample collection involved blood only; tissue repertoires are likely different. Naive CD4 clonotypes overlapped across a handful of donors at roughly 5.1%. Among the subsets, naive ones generally showed larger estimated richness than memory ones.

Some clones are missing from TCRdb's copy, which holds only in-frame ones; the method was immunoSEQ multiplex PCR. The sample consists of about 2.1 million clones, 90% to 95% of them appearing once. The chain is built from TRBV6-5 and TRBJ2-5; D gene ambiguous. Sequencing used naive CD8+ T cells from PBMCs. The receptor was isolated from a man aged 18 to 29 in good health. Some clones in this sample may be carry-over from other donors' samples. CDR3 sequence: CASSPSDGQQETQYF. The CDR3 DNA follows: TGTGCCAGCAGCCCTTCCGATGGTCAACAAGAGACCCAGTACTTC.